This T cell receptor (beta chain) was recorded in a study of blood T cell repertoires in COVID-19. Across the study: Spain, Italy and the United States supplied samples that represented acute and convalescent COVID-19. PBMCs, B-cell-depleted T cells, or T cells provided the cDNA or gDNA that made up the material.

There are 18 residues in the CDR3. V shed 7 bases, J shed 2 bases, and the junction held 17 bases outside the gene matches. Per the germline V gene, CDR1 is LNHDA and CDR2 is SQIVND (reference sequence). In the original analysis: Reference gene primer amplification gave estimated nucleated cell counts. Some clones are missing from TCRdb's copy, which holds only in-frame ones; the method was immunoSEQ multiplex PCR. That table supplies the V and J calls and clone size; D and trimming were determined from the DNA. The sample records roughly 75,000 clones, approximately 86% being singletons. Patients in Seattle were enrolled during active infection, then followed longitudinally.

This receptor was taken from a man older than 75 with COVID-19, enrolled during active disease. The chain is built from TRBV19 and TRBJ1-2; 9 positions match TRBD1. Sequencing was carried out using peripheral blood. CDR3 bases: TGTGCCAGTACCCCATCGCGGGACAGGGTAGCCATCAACTATGGCTACACCTTC. Translation: CASTPSRDRVAINYGYTF.